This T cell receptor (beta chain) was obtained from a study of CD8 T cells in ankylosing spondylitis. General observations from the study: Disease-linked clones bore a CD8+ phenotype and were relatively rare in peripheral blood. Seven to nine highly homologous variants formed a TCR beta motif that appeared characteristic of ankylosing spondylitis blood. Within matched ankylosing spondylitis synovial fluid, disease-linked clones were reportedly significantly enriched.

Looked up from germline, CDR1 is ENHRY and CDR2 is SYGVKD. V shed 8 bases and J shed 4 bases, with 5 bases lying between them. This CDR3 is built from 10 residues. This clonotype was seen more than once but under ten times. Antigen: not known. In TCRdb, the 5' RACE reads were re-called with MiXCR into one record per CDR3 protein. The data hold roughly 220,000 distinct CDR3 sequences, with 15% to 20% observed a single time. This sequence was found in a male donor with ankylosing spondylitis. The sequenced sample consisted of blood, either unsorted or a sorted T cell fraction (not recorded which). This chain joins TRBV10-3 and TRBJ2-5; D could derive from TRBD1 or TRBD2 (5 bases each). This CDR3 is CAIGGETQYF. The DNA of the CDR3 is TGTGCCATCGGGGGAGAGACCCAGTACTTC.